The TCR beta chain described here comes from a study of blood T cells in healthy people across ages. V shed 6 bases and J shed 0 bases, with 18 bases lying between them. Germline values: CDR1 SGHTA, CDR2 FQGNSA. The CDR3 is made up of 16 amino acids. This clonotype was picked up a small number of times. Primers used in a second PCR of roughly 6 to 12 cycles were a sample-barcoded 5' primer and a J-beta primer mix. Each CDR3 protein gets one entry after TCRdb re-called the 5' RACE reads with MiXCR. The table has about 1,600,000 distinct CDR3 sequences, roughly 45% seen once. This sequence was found in a woman younger than 35 in good health. The sample consisted of blood. V and J are TRBV7-2 and TRBJ2-7, with D possibly being TRBD1 or TRBD2 (5 bases each). CDR3 residues: CASSQVGTLDSYEQYF. CDR3 bases: TGTGCCAGCAGTCAGGTGGGGACCCTCGACTCCTACGAGCAGTACTTC.